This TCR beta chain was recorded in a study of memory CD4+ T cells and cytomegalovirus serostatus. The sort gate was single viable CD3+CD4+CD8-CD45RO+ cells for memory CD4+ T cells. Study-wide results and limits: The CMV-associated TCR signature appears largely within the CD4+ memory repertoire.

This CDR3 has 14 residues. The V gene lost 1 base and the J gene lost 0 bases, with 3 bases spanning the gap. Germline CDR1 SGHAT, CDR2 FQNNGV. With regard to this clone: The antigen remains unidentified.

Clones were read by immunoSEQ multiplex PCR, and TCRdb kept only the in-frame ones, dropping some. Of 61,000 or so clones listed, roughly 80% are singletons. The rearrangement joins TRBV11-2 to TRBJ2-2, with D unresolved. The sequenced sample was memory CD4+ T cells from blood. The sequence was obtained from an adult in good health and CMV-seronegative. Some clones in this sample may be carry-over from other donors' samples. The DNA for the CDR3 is TGTGCCAGCAGCTTAGGCCCGAACACCGGGGAGCTGTTTTTT. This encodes CASSLGPNTGELFF.